This TCR beta chain was profiled in a study of cytomegalovirus exposure and HLA in healthy donors. Note on this clone: What it recognizes is unknown.

This CDR3 contains 16 residues. Germline V gene sequence: CDR1 MDHEN, CDR2 SYDVKM. V lost 5 bases, J lost 5 bases, and 19 bases lay in between. It was with 60 Vbeta and 13 Jbeta primers that the PCR ran. The repertoire was sequenced with immunoSEQ multiplex PCR; TCRdb's copy has only in-frame clones and lacks some. The sample records 160,000 or so clones, 78% being singletons. Overall study results and limits: Data from an earlier analysis indicated that most TCR beta V segments were productive either about 87% or about 30% of the time. With later analysis, a missense DCLRE1C variant became linked to TCR beta V- and J-gene trimming.

This sequence was found in a male donor in good health and CMV-seronegative. The rearrangement uses TRBV28 and TRBJ1-5, with a weak D call TRBD1 (5 bases). The sequenced sample was PBMCs. The CDR3 region is CASSRSRQSGDQPQHF. The CDR3 DNA sequence: TGTGCCAGCAGTCGATCCAGACAGAGTGGAGATCAGCCCCAGCATTTT.